Given below is one T cell receptor beta chain in context. The data stem from a study of blood T cell repertoires in COVID-19. Participant age was roughly 18 to 90 years, and participants resided in roughly 25 US areas. Self-reported history from a screening survey and questionnaire set each donor's cohort. All recovered Cohort 3 donors got two negative PCRs, got clearance, or saw symptom resolution. Authors' analysis steps: Estimated nucleated cell counts came from reference gene primer amplification. The repertoire was sequenced with immunoSEQ multiplex PCR; TCRdb's copy has only in-frame clones and lacks some. That table is the source of V, J and clone size, and D and trimming were worked out from the DNA. The repertoire holds hundreds of thousands of clones, with 85% to 90% as singletons. Germline CDR1 MGHDK, CDR2 SYGVNS. CDR3 length: 17 amino acids. After removal of 1 base from V and 8 bases from J, the junction contained 11 bases not matched to a gene.

This clonotype was sampled from a man between 25 and 39 years old who had recovered from COVID-19. This chain connects TRBV25-1 to TRBJ2-1, with 10 bases matching TRBD2. Sequencing was done on a sample of PBMCs or T cells enriched from blood (not recorded which). CDR3 amino acids: CASSEFLRLAGLHEQFF. In nucleotides, the CDR3 is TGTGCCAGCAGTGAATTCCTAAGACTAGCGGGTTTGCATGAGCAGTTCTTC. Supplemented by reference TRBV25-1 and TRBJ2-1, the full variable domain reads EADIYQTPRYLVIGTGKKITLECSQTMGHDKMYWYQQDPGMELHLIHYSYGVNSTEKGDLSSESTVSRIRTEHFPLTLESARPSHTSQYLCASSEFLRLAGLHEQFFGPGTRLTVL.